A single sample gave rise to the 27 T cell receptor beta chains below, sequenced in a study of regulatory T cells in long-lasting Graves disease. The TCR beta library used iRepertoire HTBI primers with Arm-PCR amplification of CDR3. TCRdb ran MiXCR on the multiplex PCR reads and lists one entry per CDR3 protein. The data contain some 500,000 distinct CDR3 sequences, 13% of them seen just once; the ten biggest clones take up roughly 9.7%. Time point reported: newly diagnosed GD, antithyroid drugs for less than 3 months. The TCR library was made from RNA extracted from PBMCs. These data also formed part of another study, on T cells in Graves' hyperthyroidism and ophthalmopathy.

Material: peripheral blood mononuclear cells (PBMCs), obtained at new diagnosis, from a patient treated with antithyroid drugs. These receptors were taken from a man younger than 45 with Graves disease.

This clonotype was observed at least ten times. The J gene is TRBJ2-1, the V gene TRBV29-1; a weak D match, TRBD2 (5 bases). Trimming pared 0 bases from V and 4 bases from J, leaving 16 bases between. The CDR3 spans 16 residues. Germline CDR1 is SQVTM and CDR2 is ANQGSEA. The CDR3 coding sequence is TGCAGCGTTGAAGACGTGGAGGAAAGGGATTACAATGAGCAGTTCTTC. It yields the protein CSVEDVEERDYNEQFF.

The genes are TRBV12-3 or TRBV12-4 and TRBJ1-2; D is undetermined. Trimming took off 2 bases at V and 3 bases at J, with 7 bases between the two ends. This CDR3 comprises 13 residues. CDR3 sequence reads: CASSLSQDYGYTF. CDR3 DNA: TGTGCCAGCAGTTTAAGCCAGGACTATGGCTACACCTTC.

In its sample, this clonotype was seen many times. V gene TRBV19 combines with J gene TRBJ2-1; D is unresolved. Deletions cut 6 bases from V and 2 bases from J, with 8 bases between. CDR1 is LNHDA, CDR2 SQIVND, per germline (reference sequence). The CDR3 has 13 amino acids. The CDR3: CASSPIAYNEQFF. The CDR3 bases are TGTGCCAGTAGCCCTATAGCCTACAATGAGCAGTTCTTC.

This clonotype was counted many times. This sequence joins TRBV12-5 and TRBJ2-7; TRBD2 agrees at 12 bases. Looked up from germline, CDR1 is LGHNT and CDR2 is FRNRAP. CDR3 length equals 15 residues. Trimming took 4 bases from V and 3 from J; bases not matched to a gene: 4. DNA for the CDR3: TGTGCTAGTGGTTCCGGACTAGCGGGAATCTACGAGCAGTACTTC. It specifies CASGSGLAGIYEQYF.

The chain uses TRBV20-1 and TRBJ2-6; D possibly corresponds to TRBD1 (6 bases). This CDR3 is 18 amino acids long. V was clipped by 2 bases and J by 0 bases, with 17 bases between them. CDR1 DFQATT and CDR2 SNEGSKA come from the germline V gene (reference sequence). CDR3 bases: TGCAGTGCTAGACCGCGACAGGCGCACGTCTCTGGGGCCAACGTCCTGACTTTC. The encoded protein is CSARPRQAHVSGANVLTF.

This clonotype was counted ten times or more. V is TRBV12-3 or TRBV12-4 and J is TRBJ2-1, with D maybe TRBD2 (5 bases). The CDR3 contains 13 residues. V was clipped by 3 bases and J by 8 bases, with 11 bases between them. This chain's CDR3 is CASSFQRADEQFF. CDR3 DNA: TGTGCCAGCAGTTTCCAGAGGGCGGATGAGCAGTTCTTC.

Notes on this clonotype: A much larger clone lies a single base off, so this may be a read error. Likely a read error: the CDR3 ends without its conserved phenylalanine or tryptophan. The V and J genes are TRBV29-1 and TRBJ1-1, with a possible D match to TRBD1 (5 bases). The CDR3 loop spans 14 amino acids. Trimming removed 8 bases at V and 1 base at J, with 17 bases between. CDR1 and CDR2 from the germline V gene are SQVTM and ANQGSEA. The CDR3 nucleotides are TGCAGCACCGCTCCGGGGGTTCGGAACACTGAAGCTTTCTCT. Protein: CSTAPGVRNTEAFS.

This chain connects TRBV7-9 to TRBJ2-1; D remains unclear. Germline CDR1 and CDR2: SEHNR and FQNEAQ (reference sequence). V lost 3 bases and J 7 bases, leaving 10 bases between the germline ends. The CDR3 runs to 13 residues. The CDR3 nucleotides read TGTGCCAGCAGCTTTCAAGGGTCAAATGAGCAGTTCTTC. Translation gives CASSFQGSNEQFF.

V and J are TRBV24-1 and TRBJ2-1, with unresolved D. Trimming took 6 bases from V and 0 from J, leaving 2 bases between them. Germline CDR1 KGHDR, CDR2 SFDVKD. The CDR3 spans 12 residues. Here the CDR3 DNA reads TGTGCCACCAGTCTCTCCTACAATGAGCAGTTCTTC. Protein sequence: CATSLSYNEQFF.

This clonotype was seen many times. The chain is built from TRBV28 and TRBJ1-4, with D possibly TRBD1 on 6 matching bases. Germline V CDR1 and CDR2: MDHEN, SYDVKM. Trimming took 8 bases from V and 4 from J, leaving 20 bases between them. The CDR3 consists of 16 residues. The CDR3 bases are TGTGCCAGCGGTGAGGGGGGTCCCAGATATAATGAAAAACTGTTTTTT. Amino acid sequence: CASGEGGPRYNEKLFF.

This clonotype was picked up many times. This chain connects TRBV7-8 to TRBJ2-5; the D gene is possibly TRBD2 (6 bases). V was shortened by 5 bases and J by 6 bases, with 19 bases between the two germline ends. This CDR3 has 15 amino acids. Per the germline V gene, CDR1 is SGHVS and CDR2 is FQNEAQ. CDR3 residues: CASSPSLGGVQTQYF. CDR3 bases: TGTGCCAGCAGCCCGTCTTTGGGGGGTGTGCAGACCCAGTACTTC.

Many counts were recorded for this clonotype. The rearrangement joins TRBV7-9 to TRBJ2-7, with 10 positions matching TRBD2. CDR3 length equals 21 residues. The junction had 20 bases not matched to a gene; V was cut back by 1 base and J by 2 bases. Looked up from germline, CDR1 is SEHNR and CDR2 is FQNEAQ (reference sequence). The CDR3 loop is CASSLGSVRLAGAYSPYEQYF. DNA of the CDR3: TGTGCCAGCAGCTTAGGGTCGGTGCGCCTAGCGGGAGCTTACTCCCCCTACGAGCAGTACTTC.

This clonotype occurred a few times. The rearrangement joins TRBV29-1 to TRBJ1-3; TRBD1 agrees at 10 bases. CDR3 length equals 14 residues. Germline CDR1 reads SQVTM; CDR2 reads ANQGSEA. The CDR3 bases are TGCAGAAAACGGGACAGGGGACGCCGAAACACCATATATTTT. Encoded protein: CRKRDRGRRNTIYF.

Many counts were recorded for this clonotype. This chain links TRBV2 with TRBJ2-2, with D possibly TRBD1 on 6 matching bases. The CDR3 has 13 residues. Germline loops: CDR1 SNHLY, CDR2 FYNNEI. Trimming cost V 8 bases and J 6 bases, with 13 bases left between them. This CDR3 is CASALEGAGELFF. DNA of the CDR3: TGTGCCAGCGCTCTCGAGGGGGCCGGGGAGCTGTTTTTT.

This clonotype has just a few counts. The chain recombines TRBV6-1 with TRBJ1-2; 7 bases match TRBD1. Germline CDR1 reads MNHNS; CDR2 reads SASEGT. This CDR3 is 13 amino acids long. V gave up 5 bases and J gave up 8 bases; unmatched junction bases: 8. CDR3 amino acids: CASSQGQRGGYTF. CDR3 nucleotide sequence: TGTGCCAGCAGTCAGGGACAGAGAGGGGGCTACACCTTC.

The rearrangement uses TRBV9 and TRBJ2-1; 7 positions agree with TRBD2. CDR1 and CDR2 from the germline V gene are SGDLS and YYNGEE. The CDR3 runs to 17 residues. J lost 6 bases, V lost 0 bases, and 12 bases had no gene match. CDR3 nucleotides: TGTGCCAGCAGCGTAGAAGAAGGGACCACGGGGGGCAATGAGCAGTTCTTC. It specifies CASSVEEGTTGGNEQFF.

This clonotype was counted many times. The J gene is TRBJ2-3, the V gene TRBV5-1; D may be TRBD2 (5 bases). CDR3 length: 14 amino acids. Germline CDR1 SGHRS, CDR2 YFSETQ. The V and J ends lost 1 base and 6 bases respectively, with 12 bases between them. The CDR3 reads CASSLSLAPDTQYF. CDR3 sequence (DNA): TGCGCCAGCAGCTTGAGTCTAGCACCGGATACGCAGTATTTT.

This clonotype came up many times. The chain employs TRBV7-2 and TRBJ2-1; 7 bases fit TRBD2. Germline V gives CDR1 SGHTA, CDR2 FQGNSA. With 5 bases clipped from V and 4 bases from J, the junction kept 8 bases outside the gene matches. There are 15 residues in the CDR3. CDR3 residues: CASSALARKYNEQFF. CDR3 sequence (DNA): TGTGCCAGCAGCGCACTAGCGCGAAAATACAATGAGCAGTTCTTC.

There are a few counts of this clonotype. The V call is TRBV6-1, the J call TRBJ2-7, with D uncertain. The CDR3 length is 16 residues. V was pared by 5 bases and J by 1 base, with 18 bases between. Looked up from germline, CDR1 is MNHNS and CDR2 is SASEGT. This CDR3 reads CASSTPGPRSSYEQYF. Here the CDR3 DNA reads TGTGCCAGCAGTACCCCGGGCCCTAGGTCGTCCTACGAGCAGTACTTC.

This clonotype was seen ten or more times. The V and J genes are TRBV2 and TRBJ2-5, with 11 bases lining up with TRBD1. Germline values: CDR1 SNHLY, CDR2 FYNNEI. CDR3 length: 17 amino acids. V was pared by 10 bases and J by 1 base, with 14 bases of the junction left unmatched. CDR3 residues: CAIRGTGGISSQETQYF. CDR3 nucleotide sequence: TGTGCCATTCGAGGGACAGGGGGAATTAGCAGCCAAGAGACCCAGTACTTC. Combining the CDR3 with reference TRBV2 and TRBJ2-5 gives the whole variable domain EPEVTQTPSHQVTQMGQEVILRCVPISNHLYFYWYRQILGQKVEFLVSFYNNEISEKSEIFDDQFSVERPDGSNFTLKIRSTKLEDSAMYFCAIRGTGGISSQETQYFGPGTRLLVL.

This clonotype has ten or more counts. The J gene is TRBJ2-1, the V gene TRBV5-1; TRBD2 aligns across 9 bases. Germline lookup yields CDR1 SGHRS and CDR2 YFSETQ. CDR3 length: 17 residues. The ends lost 3 bases at V and 9 bases at J; junction bases unmatched: 16. The CDR3 nucleotides are TGCGCCAGCAGCTCCTCCGGCCTAGCGGGACCCCAGGGTGAGCAGTTCTTC. Its translation is CASSSSGLAGPQGEQFF.

This clonotype was seen repeatedly, ten times or more. The chain uses TRBV5-1 and TRBJ2-1; no firm D call. CDR3 length: 15 amino acids. CDR1 is SGHRS and CDR2 is YFSETQ in the germline V gene. V was shortened by 0 bases and J by 1 base, with 8 bases between the two germline ends. CDR3 bases: TGCGCCAGCAGCTTGGAGGCATTTTCCTACAATGAGCAGTTCTTC. Protein sequence: CASSLEAFSYNEQFF.

This clonotype has a count of ten or more. The V gene is TRBV12-3 or TRBV12-4, the J gene TRBJ2-1, with 12 bases identical to TRBD2. This CDR3 is built from 15 residues. V dropped 5 bases and J dropped 8; count of bases not matched to a gene: 7. CDR3 bases: TGTGCCAGCAGTAAGACTAGCGGGAGCACCGATGAGCAGTTCTTC. Translation gives CASSKTSGSTDEQFF.

The sample holds many counts of this clonotype. The rearrangement joins TRBV27 to TRBJ2-5, with D possibly matching TRBD2 (6 bases). CDR1 is MNHEY and CDR2 is SMNVEV in the germline V gene (reference sequence). CDR3 length equals 13 residues. Trimming cost V 3 bases and J 5 bases, with 10 bases left between them. For the CDR3, the DNA is TGTGCCAGCAGTTTCAGACGGGGGGAGACCCAGTACTTC. Translating gives CASSFRRGETQYF.

The chain has TRBV20-1 and TRBJ1-1; D possibly corresponds to TRBD1 (5 bases). Trimming pared 0 bases from V and 6 bases from J, leaving 11 bases between. The CDR3 has 13 amino acids. CDR1 and CDR2 from the germline V gene are DFQATT and SNEGSKA (reference sequence). CDR3 region: CSARENRPAEAFF. As DNA, the CDR3 is TGCAGTGCTAGAGAGAACAGGCCCGCTGAAGCTTTCTTT.

The chain carries TRBV20-1 and TRBJ2-3; D uncertain. V dropped 6 bases and J dropped 1 base, with 8 bases sitting between them. Germline values: CDR1 DFQATT, CDR2 SNEGSKA (reference sequence). The CDR3 has 12 residues. The CDR3 region is CSAPGRTDTQYF. The CDR3 coding sequence is TGCAGTGCACCTGGGCGCACAGATACGCAGTATTTT.

This clonotype has just a few counts. J is TRBJ2-6 and V is TRBV24-1; 12 nucleotides line up with TRBD1. The CDR3 is 18 amino acids. Losses at the gene ends were 3 bases for V and 5 bases for J; bases not matched to a gene: 7. The germline V gene has CDR1 KGHDR and CDR2 SFDVKD. CDR3 DNA sequence: TGTGCCACCAGTGATGAGGGACAGGGGGCCGCTAGGGCCAACGTCCTGACTTTC. Its translation: CATSDEGQGAARANVLTF.